This T cell receptor (beta chain) was obtained from a study of blood T cell repertoires in COVID-19. Overall study context: Some COVID-19 samples were acute and others convalescent; all came from the United States, Italy and Spain.

Trimming shortened V by 7 bases and J by 5 bases, and 14 bases separated the two germline ends. Germline V gives CDR1 ENHRY, CDR2 SYGVKD. The CDR3 length is 13 residues. In the study's own analysis: Amplification with reference gene primers provided the estimates of nucleated cell counts. Measured with immunoSEQ multiplex PCR; TCRdb has only the in-frame clones, and not every one. The D gene and trimming were derived from the DNA, and the V and J assignments and clone size from that table. The top ten hold around 4.6% of the sample, which has about 150,000 clones, around 87% seen once. Sequenced sample: peripheral blood. The receptor's source is a woman aged 55-75 years with active or convalescent COVID-19. This sequence joins TRBV10-3 and TRBJ1-1; no clear D. The CDR3 loop is CAIMGGEGTEAFF. In DNA form, the CDR3 reads TGTGCCATCATGGGAGGTGAGGGAACTGAAGCTTTCTTT.